This T cell receptor (beta chain) appears in the sequencing data of a study of identical twins listed by TCRdb under 2016. Study-level background: The study deep-sequenced TCR alpha and beta repertoires from monozygotic twins, unrelated adults of various ages and cord blood to test whether fetal clonotypes persist. Replicate twin experiments were performed at different times using different library preparation protocols to rule out contamination.

Only healthy Caucasian donors were included. Three pairs of female monozygotic twins, all aged roughly 18 to 29 years, were included in the twin cohort. Positive isolation kits from Invitrogen were used to isolate CD4+ and CD8+ T cell populations. Library generation was performed with 5' RACE. Sequencing was performed on an Illumina HiSeq 2000. Template switching added a universal primer binding site, and the final cDNA carried a unique molecular identifier that allowed TCR cDNA molecules to be counted accurately. First-strand cDNA for TCR alpha and beta chains was synthesized from specific primers in the conserved constant-segment region. To control for contamination, every cDNA library was double barcoded, receiving both a SMART-Mk sample barcode and Illumina barcodes. Two successive PCR steps introduced TruSeq adapter sequences along with Illumina sample barcodes. Sequencing of the TCR alpha and beta cDNA libraries was done on the Illumina HiSeq platform using custom primers. As for how the authors treated the data: MiGEC processed the raw reads to extract unique molecular identifiers, while MiXCR was used to determine the CDR3 positions. For each individual, recombination models were inferred using an EM algorithm with the repgenHMM and IGoR tools. The analysis of shared clonotypes was done with the tcR package in R, with sharing normalized by the product of cloneset sizes. Out-of-frame nonproductive sequences were analyzed to study raw recombination free of thymic and clonal selection effects. TCRdb reanalyzed the raw reads on its own, using fastp at Q25 for trimming and MiXCR for clone calling, and kept in-frame beta chains. Rows merge per CDR3 protein into single entries with the most common DNA and genes. Clone size and V and J calls follow TCRdb, not the original study. The sample profile shows 400,000 to 650,000 distinct CDR3 sequences; 20% to 25% of them were found once. The ten largest clones represent roughly 0.91% of the sample.

For this chain, trimming is 4 bases at the V end and 8 bases at the J end, and the number of junction bases without a gene match is 7. The germline V gene specifies LGHNA as CDR1 and YNFKEQ as CDR2. The cysteine opens and the phenylalanine closes a CDR3 of 14 amino acids. Only CDR3 DNA remains: 42 bases, in frame from the first base. Overall study results and their limits: In monozygotic twins, out-of-frame TCR alpha sharing was systematically underestimated by recombination models, although the models agreed with sharing between unrelated individuals. Because the same donors could not be followed over many years, the conclusions relied on cross-sectional statistical analysis. Compared with coincidental sharing between unrelated individuals, out-of-frame TCR alpha sequences shared between twins showed an excess of sequences with low generation probability. In beta out-of-frame sequences, excess twin sharing was weaker, because having fewer shared sequences lowered the signal-to-noise ratio. Abundant cord blood beta clonotypes had fewer insertions, young adult naive repertoires showed a similar but weaker trend, and memory repertoires showed no such trend. Zero-insertion analyses could be partly confounded by invariant T cells such as MAIT and iNKT, although diverse VJ usage argued against such confounding for most clonotypes.

This clonotype was seen only a few times. Which antigen it targets is not known. No much larger clonotype is one base removed from it; base qualities were not supplied. The same sample was also studied in work on T cells expressing NK-cell markers. From that second study: Fewer than ten donors provided sorted CD3+CD56+NKG2C+, CD3+CD56+NKG2C- and CD3+CD56-NKG2C+ T-cell subsets, whose TCR beta-chain repertoires were profiled. Of the eight sequenced donors, seven were found to be HCMV-seropositive and one was found to be HCMV-seronegative. To restrict sorting to alphabetaTCR-expressing T cells, an anti-gammadeltaTCR antibody was added in several experiments. For about 6 donors, the dominant CD3+CD56+NKG2C+ clonotypes were among the top 10 CD8+ clonotypes and accounted for about 1.0-7.0% of CD8+ T cells. Those dominant clonotypes were again the most abundant among CD3+CD56-NKG2C+ cells in a handful of donors, at 28.3-60.1%. Whether the expanded NKG2C-expressing T cell clones were specific for HCMV antigens remained unclear. The eight sequenced donors were randomly selected healthy volunteers, three men and five women. To determine HCMV serostatus, a commercial ELISA kit was used to detect HCMV-specific IgG in serum. Reads were demultiplexed and grouped by UMI with MIGEC, and clonotypes were assembled and quantified with MiTCR. To remove erroneous sequences, TCR cDNA sequences were retained only when supported by two or more reads. Downstream repertoire analysis used the tcR package, and clonotypes were matched across fractions by CDR3 nucleotide sequence plus V segment. VDJmatch was used to annotate antigen specificity against VDJdb, with one amino acid substitution in CDR3 allowed.

This receptor chain uses TRBV4-2 and TRBJ1-2; 10 middle bases align to TRBD1. The specimen sequenced was CD4+ T cells sorted from blood. The sequence was obtained from a woman between 18 and 30 years old in good health. For the CDR3, the sequence is CASSPTGGAQGYTF. In nucleotide form, the sequence is TGTGCCAGCAGCCCGACAGGGGGCGCGCAGGGCTACACCTTC.